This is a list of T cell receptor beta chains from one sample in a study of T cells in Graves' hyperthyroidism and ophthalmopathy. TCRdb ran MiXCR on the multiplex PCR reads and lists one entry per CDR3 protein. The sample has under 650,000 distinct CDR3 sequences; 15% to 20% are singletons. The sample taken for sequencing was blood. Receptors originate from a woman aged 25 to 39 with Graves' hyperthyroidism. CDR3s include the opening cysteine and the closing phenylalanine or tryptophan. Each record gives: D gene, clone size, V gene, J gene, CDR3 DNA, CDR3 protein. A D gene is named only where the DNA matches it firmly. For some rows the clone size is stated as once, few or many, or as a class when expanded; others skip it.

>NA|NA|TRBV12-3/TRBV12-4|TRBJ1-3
TGTGCCAGCAGTTTAGTGAGGCTATCGAGCGGAAACACCATATATTTT
CASSLVRLSSGNTIYF
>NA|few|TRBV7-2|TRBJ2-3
TGTGCCAGCAGCTTAGCGGGGCCTAGTAGGACAGATACGCAGTATTTT
CASSLAGPSRTDTQYF
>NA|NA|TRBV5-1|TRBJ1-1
TGCGCCAGCAGCTTGGCGGGCACGTTGAACACTGAAGCTTTCTTT
CASSLAGTLNTEAFF
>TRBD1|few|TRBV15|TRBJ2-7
TGTGCCACCAGCAGAGATAGAGGGGACAGCTACGAGCAGTACTTC
CATSRDRGDSYEQYF
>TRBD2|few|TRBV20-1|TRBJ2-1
TGCAGTGCGGGAGGAGCGGGGGGCAATGAGCAGTTCTTC
CSAGGAGGNEQFF
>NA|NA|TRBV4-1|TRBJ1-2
TGCGCCAGCAGCCAAGTTTGGCAGGGCGGGTACTATGGCTACACCTTC
CASSQVWQGGYYGYTF
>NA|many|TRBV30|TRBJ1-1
TGTGCCTGGAGTGATAAGAGAGTGAACACTGAAGCTTTCTTT
CAWSDKRVNTEAFF
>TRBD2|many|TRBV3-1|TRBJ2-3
TGTGCCAGCAGCCTGGGACTAGCGGGAGAAGATACGCAGTATTTT
CASSLGLAGEDTQYF
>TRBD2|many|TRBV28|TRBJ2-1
TGTGCCAGCAGGACTAGCGGGGGAAGAGGTGGGCAGTTCTTC
CASRTSGGRGGQFF
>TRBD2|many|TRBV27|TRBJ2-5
TGTGCCAGCAGTTACTGGGCTAGCGGGGGGAAAGAGACCCAGTACTTC
CASSYWASGGKETQYF
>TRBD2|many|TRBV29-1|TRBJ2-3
TGCAGCGTCGGTAGCGGAGGGAGGGGTGCGCAGTATTTT
CSVGSGGRGAQYF
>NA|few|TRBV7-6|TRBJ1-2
TGTGCCAGCAGCTTAGGGGGCTTAGCTCCCAGCTTTTATGGCTACACCTTC
CASSLGGLAPSFYGYTF
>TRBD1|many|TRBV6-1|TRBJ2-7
TGTGCCAGCAGTTCCCCACGGACAGGGAGGTACGAGCAGTACTTC
CASSSPRTGRYEQYF
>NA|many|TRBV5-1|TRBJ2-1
TGCGCCAGCAGCGGCGGCGGGGACCCCTGGAATGAGCAGTTCTTC
CASSGGGDPWNEQFF
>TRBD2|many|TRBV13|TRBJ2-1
TGTGCCAGCAGCAAGGGACTAGCGGGAAATGAGCAGTTCTTC
CASSKGLAGNEQFF
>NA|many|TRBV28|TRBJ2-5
TGTGCCAGCCTGGAGGGGGCAGGGACCCAGTACTTC
CASLEGAGTQYF
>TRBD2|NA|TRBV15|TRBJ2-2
TGTGCCACCAGCAGAGATCGGACTAGCGGGAGCGCCGGGGAGCTGTTTTTT
CATSRDRTSGSAGELFF
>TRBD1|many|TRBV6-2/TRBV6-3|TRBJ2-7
TGTGCCAGCAGGGCCCCGGGACAGGGATACGAGCAGTACTTC
CASRAPGQGYEQYF
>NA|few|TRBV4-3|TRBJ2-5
TGCGCCAGCAGCCAAGCCCCCTGGGGAGAGACCCAGTACTTC
CASSQAPWGETQYF
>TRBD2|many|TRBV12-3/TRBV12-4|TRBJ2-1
TGTGCCAGCAGTTTGACTAGCGGGGATGAGCAGTTCTTC
CASSLTSGDEQFF
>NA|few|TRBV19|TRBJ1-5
TGTGCCAGTAGTGTCCGGGACTATTATAGCAATCAGCCCCAGCATTTT
CASSVRDYYSNQPQHF
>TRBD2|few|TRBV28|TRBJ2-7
TGTGCCAGCAGTCCAATTAGCGGGAGGGGACTATTCTACGAGCGGTACTTC
CASSPISGRGLFYERYF
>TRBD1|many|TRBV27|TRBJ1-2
TGTGCCAGCAGTTTCCAGACAGGGGGCTATGGCTACACCTTC
CASSFQTGGYGYTF
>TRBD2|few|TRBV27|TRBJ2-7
TGTGCCAGCAGTCCATCCTGGGGGGGCGAGCAGTACTTC
CASSPSWGGEQYF
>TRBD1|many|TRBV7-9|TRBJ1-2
TGTGCCAGCGGGCAGGGGGCCTCGGGCTACACCTTC
CASGQGASGYTF
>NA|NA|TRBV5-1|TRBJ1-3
TGCGCCAGCAGCTTGGGTCTTTCTGTAGCGTCTGGAAACACCATATATTTT
CASSLGLSVASGNTIYF
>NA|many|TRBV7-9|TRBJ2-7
TGTGCCAGCAGCCCTACCGTCCTTCCCTACGAGCAGTACTTC
CASSPTVLPYEQYF
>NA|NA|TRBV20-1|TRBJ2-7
TGCAGTGCTAGGGACGGAGGAACTTACGAGCAGTACTTC
CSARDGGTYEQYF
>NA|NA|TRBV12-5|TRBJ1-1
TGTGCTAGTGGTTTGGTTCATATAGGCGGTCTGACTGAAGCTTTCTTT
CASGLVHIGGLTEAFF
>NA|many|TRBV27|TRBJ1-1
TGTGCCAGCACGACGGGGGTTGGTGAAGCTTTCTTT
CASTTGVGEAFF
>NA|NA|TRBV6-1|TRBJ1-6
TGTGCCAGCAGGTCAACTCAGAACAAATCACCCCTCCACTTT
CASRSTQNKSPLHF
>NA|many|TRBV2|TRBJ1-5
TGTGCCAGCAGTGAAAGCAGGCATAGCAATCAGCCCCAGCATTTT
CASSESRHSNQPQHF
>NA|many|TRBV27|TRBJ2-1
TGTGCCAGCAGTTACCTTGCCTCGGGGGTTTACAATGAGCAGTTCTTC
CASSYLASGVYNEQFF
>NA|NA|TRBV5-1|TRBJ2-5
TGCGCCAGCAGCTTGTTTGCAGATCAAGAGACCCAGTACTTC
CASSLFADQETQYF
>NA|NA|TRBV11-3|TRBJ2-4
TGTGCCAGCAGCTTAGACCCAGGGGCCAAAGACATTCAGTACTTC
CASSLDPGAKDIQYF
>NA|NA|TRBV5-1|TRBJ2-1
TGCGCCAGCAGCTTGACAGGAGGGGGGTACGATGAGCAGTTCTTC
CASSLTGGGYDEQFF
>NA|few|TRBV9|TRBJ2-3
TGTGCCAGCAGCCCCTGGGGATCAGATACGCAGTATTTT
CASSPWGSDTQYF
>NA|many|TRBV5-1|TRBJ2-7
TGCGCCAGCAGCTTGGATGGGGAATACGACGAGCAGTACTTC
CASSLDGEYDEQYF
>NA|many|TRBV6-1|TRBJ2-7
TGTGCCAGCAGCCGCGGGCAGGGTCCCTCCTACGAGCAGTACTTC
CASSRGQGPSYEQYF
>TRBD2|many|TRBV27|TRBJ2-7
TGTGCCAGCAGTTTGGGACTAAAGTACGAGCAGTACTTC
CASSLGLKYEQYF
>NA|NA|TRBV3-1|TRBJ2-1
TGTGCCAGCAGCCAAGACTTCTCGGACGGTGGTTACAATGAGCAGTTCTTC
CASSQDFSDGGYNEQFF
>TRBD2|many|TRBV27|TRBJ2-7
TGTGCCAGCAGTTTCGCTAGCGGGGCAGTTTACGAGCAGTACTTC
CASSFASGAVYEQYF
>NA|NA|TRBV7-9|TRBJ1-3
TGTGCCAGCAGCCGTATGTGGACGGACTCTGGAAACACCATATATTTT
CASSRMWTDSGNTIYF
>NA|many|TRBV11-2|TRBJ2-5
TGTGCCAGCAGCCGCGCCTTGGGGGAGACCCAGTACTTC
CASSRALGETQYF